The table lists the clone carrying this T cell receptor beta chain with many counts. Its target is not known. This sample was included in a study of early T cells in non-severe SARS-CoV-2 infection. Study-level background: Whole-blood bulk RNA, unsorted, was sequenced, and chains were unpaired.

Study conclusions and caveats: VDJdb-based annotation leaned toward anti-spike CD8 responses and missed private and CD4 specificities.

Unique molecular identifiers tagged individual cDNA molecules. TCRdb called the 5' RACE reads again in MiXCR, with one record for every CDR3 protein. The sample records some 91,000 distinct CDR3 sequences, roughly 9.6% being singletons. This sequence was found in an adult who was a healthcare worker with PCR-confirmed SARS-CoV-2 infection or an uninfected control (not recorded which). Sequenced here: whole blood, sampled at baseline.

CDR3 sequence reads: CASSLSGAWDTEAFF. Written as DNA, the CDR3 is TGTGCCAGCAGTTTGTCGGGGGCTTGGGACACTGAAGCTTTCTTT. This chain connects TRBV27 to TRBJ1-1, with a weak D call TRBD1 (6 bases). V was trimmed by 3 bases and J by 3 bases, leaving 14 bases between them. Germline-derived CDR1 and CDR2 are MNHEY and SMNVEV (reference sequence). CDR3 size: 15 residues.